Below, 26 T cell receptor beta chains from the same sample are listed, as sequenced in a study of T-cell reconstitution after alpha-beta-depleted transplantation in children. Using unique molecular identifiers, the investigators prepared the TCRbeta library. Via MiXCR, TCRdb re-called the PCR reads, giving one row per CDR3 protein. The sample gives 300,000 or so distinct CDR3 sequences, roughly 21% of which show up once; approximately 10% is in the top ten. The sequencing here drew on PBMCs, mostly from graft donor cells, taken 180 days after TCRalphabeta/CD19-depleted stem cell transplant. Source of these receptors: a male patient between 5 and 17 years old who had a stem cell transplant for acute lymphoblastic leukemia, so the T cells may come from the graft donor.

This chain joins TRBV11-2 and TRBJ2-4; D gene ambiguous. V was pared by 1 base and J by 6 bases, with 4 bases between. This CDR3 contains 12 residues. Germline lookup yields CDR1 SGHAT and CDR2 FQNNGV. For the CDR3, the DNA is TGTGCCAGCAGCTTAGCCCTAAACATTCAGTACTTC. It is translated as CASSLALNIQYF.

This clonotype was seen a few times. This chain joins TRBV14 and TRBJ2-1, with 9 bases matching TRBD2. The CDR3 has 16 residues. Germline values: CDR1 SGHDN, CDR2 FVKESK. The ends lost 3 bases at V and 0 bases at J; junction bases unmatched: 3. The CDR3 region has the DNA TGTGCCAGCAGCCATTGGACTAGCGTCTCCTACAATGAGCAGTTCTTC. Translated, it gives CASSHWTSVSYNEQFF.

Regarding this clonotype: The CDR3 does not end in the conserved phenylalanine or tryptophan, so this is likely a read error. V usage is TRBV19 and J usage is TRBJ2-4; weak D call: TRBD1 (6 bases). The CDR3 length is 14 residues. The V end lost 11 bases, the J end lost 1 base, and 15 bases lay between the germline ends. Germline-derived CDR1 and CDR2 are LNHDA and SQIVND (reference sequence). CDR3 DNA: TGTGCCTCTTCGCAGGGGTCGGCCAAAAACATTCAGTACTTA. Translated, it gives CASSQGSAKNIQYL.

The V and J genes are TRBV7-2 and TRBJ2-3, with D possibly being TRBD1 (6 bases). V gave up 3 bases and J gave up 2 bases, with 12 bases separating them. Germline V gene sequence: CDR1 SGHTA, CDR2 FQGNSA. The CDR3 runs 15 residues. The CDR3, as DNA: TGTGCCAGCAGCTTGGGGGCGGCTCACACAGATACGCAGTATTTT. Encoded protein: CASSLGAAHTDTQYF. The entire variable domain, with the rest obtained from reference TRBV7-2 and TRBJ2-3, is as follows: GAGVSQSPSNKVTEKGKDVELRCDPISGHTALYWYRQSLGQGLEFLIYFQGNSAPDKSGLPSDRFSAERTGGSVSTLTIQRTQQEDSAVYLCASSLGAAHTDTQYFGPGTRLTVL.

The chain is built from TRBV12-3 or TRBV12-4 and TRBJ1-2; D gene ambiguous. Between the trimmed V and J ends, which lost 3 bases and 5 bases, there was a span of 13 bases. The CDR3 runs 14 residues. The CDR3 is CASSFGSTLYGYTF. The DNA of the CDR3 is TGTGCCAGCAGTTTTGGTTCGACCCTATATGGCTACACCTTC.

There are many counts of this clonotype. CDR3 bases: TGCGCCAGCAGCTTGACTCTTGCAGGGCTCACCTACGAGCAGTACTTC. Protein sequence: CASSLTLAGLTYEQYF. The chain joins TRBV5-1 to TRBJ2-7, with D tentatively TRBD1 (5 bases). Germline CDR1 SGHRS, CDR2 YFSETQ. This CDR3 has 16 amino acids. V lost 1 base to trimming and J lost 2 bases, with 16 bases between them.

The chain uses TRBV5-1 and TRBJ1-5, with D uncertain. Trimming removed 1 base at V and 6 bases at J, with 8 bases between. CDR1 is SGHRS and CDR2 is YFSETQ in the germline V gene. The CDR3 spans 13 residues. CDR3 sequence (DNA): TGCGCCAGCAGCTTGAGTGGGGTTCAGCCCCAGCATTTT. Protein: CASSLSGVQPQHF.

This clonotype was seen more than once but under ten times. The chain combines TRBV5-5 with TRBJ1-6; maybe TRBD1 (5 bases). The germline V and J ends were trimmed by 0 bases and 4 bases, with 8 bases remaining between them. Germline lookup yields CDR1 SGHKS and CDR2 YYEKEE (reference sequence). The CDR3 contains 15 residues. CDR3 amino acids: CASSLGQHYNSPLHF. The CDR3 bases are TGTGCCAGCAGCTTGGGACAGCATTATAATTCACCCCTCCACTTT.

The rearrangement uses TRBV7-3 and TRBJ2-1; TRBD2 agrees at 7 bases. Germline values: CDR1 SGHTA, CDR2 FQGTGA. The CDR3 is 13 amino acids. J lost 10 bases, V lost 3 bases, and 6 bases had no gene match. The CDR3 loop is CASSFRSLAEQFF. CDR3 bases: TGTGCCAGCAGCTTCCGGTCACTAGCGGAGCAGTTCTTC.

CDR3 in DNA: TGCGCCAGCAGCTTGGTACCCCCCGAACAGTTCTTC. Its protein is CASSLVPPEQFF. V usage is TRBV5-1 and J usage is TRBJ2-1; D not resolved. Trimming stripped 0 bases from V and 13 bases from J, with 11 bases between. The germline gives CDR1 SGHRS, CDR2 YFSETQ. This CDR3 is built from 12 residues.

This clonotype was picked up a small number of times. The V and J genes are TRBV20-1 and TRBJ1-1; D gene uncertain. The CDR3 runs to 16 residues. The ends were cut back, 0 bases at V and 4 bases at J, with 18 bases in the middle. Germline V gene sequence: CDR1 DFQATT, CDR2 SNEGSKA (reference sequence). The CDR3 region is CSARDLSITLSTEAFF. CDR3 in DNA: TGCAGTGCTAGAGATCTGAGCATAACTTTGAGCACTGAAGCTTTCTTT.

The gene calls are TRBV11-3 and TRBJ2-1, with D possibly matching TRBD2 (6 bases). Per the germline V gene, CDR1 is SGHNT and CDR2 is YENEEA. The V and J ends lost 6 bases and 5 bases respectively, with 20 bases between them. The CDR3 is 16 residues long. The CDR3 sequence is CASSLLGGLTDNEQFF. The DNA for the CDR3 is TGTGCCAGCAGTTTACTCGGGGGATTGACCGACAATGAGCAGTTCTTC. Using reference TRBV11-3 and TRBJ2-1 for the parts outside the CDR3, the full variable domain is EAGVVQSPRYKIIEKKQPVAFWCNPISGHNTLYWYLQNLGQGPELLIRYENEEAVDDSQLPKDRFSAERLKGVDSTLKIQPAELGDSAVYLCASSLLGGLTDNEQFFGPGTRLTVL.

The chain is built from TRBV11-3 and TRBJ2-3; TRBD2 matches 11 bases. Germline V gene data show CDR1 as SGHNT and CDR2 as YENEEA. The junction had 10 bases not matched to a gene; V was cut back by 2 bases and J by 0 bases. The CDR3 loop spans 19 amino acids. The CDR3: CASSLPITGTSGSTDTQYF. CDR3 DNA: TGTGCCAGCAGCTTACCAATCACGGGGACTAGCGGTAGCACAGATACGCAGTATTTT.

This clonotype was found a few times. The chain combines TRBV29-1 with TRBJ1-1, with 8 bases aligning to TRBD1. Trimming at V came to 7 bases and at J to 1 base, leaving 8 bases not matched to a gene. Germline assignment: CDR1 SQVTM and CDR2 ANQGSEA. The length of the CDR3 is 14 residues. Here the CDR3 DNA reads TGCAGCGCCGCTGGACAGGGAACGAACACTGAAGCTTTCTTT. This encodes CSAAGQGTNTEAFF.

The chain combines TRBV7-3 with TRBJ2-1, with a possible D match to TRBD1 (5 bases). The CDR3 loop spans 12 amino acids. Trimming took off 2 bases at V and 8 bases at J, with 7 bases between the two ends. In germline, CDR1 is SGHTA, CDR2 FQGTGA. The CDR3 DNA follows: TGTGCCAGCAGCTTAGGGGCCTATGAGCAGTTCTTC. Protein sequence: CASSLGAYEQFF.

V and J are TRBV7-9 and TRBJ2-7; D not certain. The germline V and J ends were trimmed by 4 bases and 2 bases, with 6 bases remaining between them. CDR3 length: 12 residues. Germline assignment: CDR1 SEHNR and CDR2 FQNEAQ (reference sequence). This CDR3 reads CASSSITYEQYF. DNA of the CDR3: TGTGCCAGCAGCTCCATTACCTACGAGCAGTACTTC.

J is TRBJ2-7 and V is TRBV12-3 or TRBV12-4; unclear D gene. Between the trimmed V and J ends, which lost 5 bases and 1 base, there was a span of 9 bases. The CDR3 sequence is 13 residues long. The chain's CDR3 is CASSPDASYEQYF. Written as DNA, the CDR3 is TGTGCCAGCAGTCCGGACGCTTCCTACGAGCAGTACTTC.

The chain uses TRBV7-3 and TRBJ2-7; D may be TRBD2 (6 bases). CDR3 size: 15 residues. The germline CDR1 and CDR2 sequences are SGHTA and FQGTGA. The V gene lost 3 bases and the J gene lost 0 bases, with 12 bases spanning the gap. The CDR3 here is CASSFRRGGSYEQYF. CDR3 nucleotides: TGTGCCAGCAGCTTTAGACGGGGAGGCTCCTACGAGCAGTACTTC.

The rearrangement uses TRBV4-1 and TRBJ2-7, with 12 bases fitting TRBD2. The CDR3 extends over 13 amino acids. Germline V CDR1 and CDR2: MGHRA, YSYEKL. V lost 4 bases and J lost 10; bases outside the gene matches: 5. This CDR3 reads CASSPLLAGGQYF. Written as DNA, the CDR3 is TGCGCCAGCAGCCCGTTACTAGCGGGAGGACAGTACTTC.

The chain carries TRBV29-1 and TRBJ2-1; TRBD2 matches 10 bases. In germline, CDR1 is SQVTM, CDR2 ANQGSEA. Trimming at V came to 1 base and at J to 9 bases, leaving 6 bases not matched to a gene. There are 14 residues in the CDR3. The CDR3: CSVEGTSGTLEQFF. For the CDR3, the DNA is TGCAGCGTTGAAGGGACTAGCGGAACCCTTGAGCAGTTCTTC.

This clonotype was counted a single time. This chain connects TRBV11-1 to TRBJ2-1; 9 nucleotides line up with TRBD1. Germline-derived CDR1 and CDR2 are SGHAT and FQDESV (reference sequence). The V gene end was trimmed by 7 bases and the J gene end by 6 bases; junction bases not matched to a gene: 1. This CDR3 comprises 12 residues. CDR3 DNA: TGTGCCAGCAAGACAGGGGGCAATGAGCAGTTCTTC. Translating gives CASKTGGNEQFF.

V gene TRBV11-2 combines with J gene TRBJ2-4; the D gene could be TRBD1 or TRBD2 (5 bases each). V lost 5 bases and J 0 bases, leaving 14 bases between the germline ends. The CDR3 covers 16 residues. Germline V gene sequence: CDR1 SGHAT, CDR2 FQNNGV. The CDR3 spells CASSTYRGVAKNIQYF. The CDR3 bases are TGTGCCAGCAGCACCTATAGAGGGGTAGCCAAAAACATTCAGTACTTC. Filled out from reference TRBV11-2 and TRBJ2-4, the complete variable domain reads EAGVAQSPRYKIIEKRQSVAFWCNPISGHATLYWYQQILGQGPKLLIQFQNNGVVDDSQLPKDRFSAERLKGVDSTLKIQPAKLEDSAVYLCASSTYRGVAKNIQYFGAGTRLSVL.

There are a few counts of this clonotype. Written as DNA, the CDR3 is TGCGCCAGCAGCCAAGATGTGAGCTATGGCTACACCTTC. Amino acid sequence: CASSQDVSYGYTF. J is TRBJ1-2 and V is TRBV4-1, with D uncertain. Germline CDR1 reads MGHRA; CDR2 reads YSYEKL. Trimming removed 0 bases at V and 4 bases at J, with 6 bases between. The CDR3 covers 13 residues.

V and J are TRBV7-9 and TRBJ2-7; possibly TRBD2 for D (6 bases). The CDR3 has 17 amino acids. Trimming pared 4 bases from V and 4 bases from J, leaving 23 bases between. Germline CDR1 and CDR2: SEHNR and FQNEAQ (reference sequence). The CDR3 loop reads CASSSTAEGFSGYEQYF. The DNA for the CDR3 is TGTGCCAGCAGCTCCACGGCGGAGGGGTTCTCAGGGTACGAGCAGTACTTC.

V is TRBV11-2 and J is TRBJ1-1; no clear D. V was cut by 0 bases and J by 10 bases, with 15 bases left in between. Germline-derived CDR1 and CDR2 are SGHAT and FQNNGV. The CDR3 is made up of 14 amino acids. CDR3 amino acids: CASSLDRRQLAAFF. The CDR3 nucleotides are TGTGCCAGCAGCTTAGATCGGCGACAATTGGCAGCTTTCTTT.

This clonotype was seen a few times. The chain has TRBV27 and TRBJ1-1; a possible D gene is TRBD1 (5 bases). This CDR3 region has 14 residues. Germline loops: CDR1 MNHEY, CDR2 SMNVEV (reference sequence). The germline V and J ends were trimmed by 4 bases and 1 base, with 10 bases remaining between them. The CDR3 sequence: CASSYGTANTEAFF. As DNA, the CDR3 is TGTGCCAGCAGTTACGGGACCGCGAACACTGAAGCTTTCTTT.